This T cell receptor (beta chain) was retrieved from a study of CD8+CD57+ T cells in acquired aplastic anemia. Background on the study: The DNA of sorted CD4+ and CD8+ cells averaged 3.2 ug.

Only patients with CD8+CD57+ cell expansion on flow cytometry were chosen for sequencing. The template used for profiling TCR beta VDJ and CDR3 was genomic DNA. TCRdb independently ran MiXCR on the reads; one entry per CDR3 protein. The data hold a few hundred thousand distinct CDR3 sequences, with about half observed a single time. General observations from the study: The study identified more than 25 CD8+ CDR3 sequences shared by patients and controls. Levels of CD8+ Simpson's diversity were not significantly distinct in patients versus controls.

As for this clonotype: What it recognizes is unknown.

This CDR3 has 19 amino acids. The V gene's germline CDR1 is SGHTA and CDR2 FQGNSA. V gave up 1 base and J gave up 0 bases, with 22 bases separating them. This chain connects TRBV7-2 to TRBJ2-7, with a weak D call TRBD2 (7 bases). Sequenced: sorted CD4+, CD8+, or CD8+CD57+ T cells (not recorded which) from PBMCs. The sequence derives from a human donor with aplastic anemia. CDR3 protein: CASSLVGGLFQGLSYEQYF. Written as DNA, the CDR3 is TGTGCCAGCAGCTTAGTCGGGGGGCTTTTCCAGGGCCTCTCCTACGAGCAGTACTTC.